The rows below give T cell receptor beta chains drawn from one sample of a study of neoadjuvant nivolumab and ipilimumab in lung cancer. The method was immunoSEQ multiplex PCR; TCRdb's version includes in-frame clones alone and lacks a portion of them. This table has 15,000 to 20,000 clones, 80% to 90% appearing once. The sample was peripheral blood, taken before neoadjuvant nivolumab, alone or with ipilimumab. The receptors stem from an adult with non-small cell lung cancer. Both conserved end residues are part of each CDR3. The D gene is left open where the match is weak. Expanded clones are given a class, and other clones once, few, many or no size at all.

>-|TRBV6-6|-|TRBJ1-2
TGTGCCAGCAGTTCTGCCACAGGCTATGGCTACACCTTC
CASSSATGYGYTF
>TRBD2|TRBV6-1|-|TRBJ2-2
TGTGCCAGCAGGGTAGCGGGTAGGAACACCGGGGAGCTGTTTTTT
CASRVAGRNTGELFF
>TRBD1|TRBV19|-|TRBJ2-7
TGTGCCAGTACCACAGGGGTCCACTCCTACGAGCAGTACTTC
CASTTGVHSYEQYF
>-|TRBV5-5|-|TRBJ2-7
TGTGCCAGCAGCTCCTCAGCTTCCCCTACCTACGAGCAGTACTTC
CASSSSASPTYEQYF
>TRBD1|TRBV2|-|TRBJ1-4
TGTGCCAGCAGTGCTCAGGGGGCGGAAGAAAAACTGTTTTTT
CASSAQGAEEKLFF
>-|TRBV28|-|TRBJ1-2
TGTGCCAGCAGTTTTATCCGAGAAGGGGGAGGGTATGGCTACACCTTC
CASSFIREGGGYGYTF
>-|TRBV5-8|-|TRBJ2-3
TGTGCCAGCAGCCTGACACGGGACACGGATACGCAGTATTTT
CASSLTRDTDTQYF
>-|TRBV6-5|few|TRBJ1-2
TGTGCCAGCGGGGGGGGATATGGCTACACCTTC
CASGGGYGYTF
>-|TRBV5-5|-|TRBJ1-1
TGTGCCAGCAGCTATCAGCAGGTTGAAGCTTTCTTT
CASSYQQVEAFF
>-|TRBV7-2|-|TRBJ2-7
TGTGCCAGCAGCTTAGCCCATTCCTCTAATCACGAGCAGTACTTC
CASSLAHSSNHEQYF
>-|TRBV27|-|TRBJ1-1
TGTGCCAGCATCCCGGGCGGGGGGCGGACTGAAGCTTTCTTT
CASIPGGGRTEAFF
>TRBD1|TRBV5-6|-|TRBJ2-5
TGTGCCAGCAGCTTGGCAGGGGGCGCCGAGACCCAGTACTTC
CASSLAGGAETQYF
>-|TRBV4-1|-|TRBJ1-1
TGCGCCAGCAGCCAAGAGGTTGGGGGCTGGGACACTGAAGCTTTCTTT
CASSQEVGGWDTEAFF
>-|TRBV6-5|once|TRBJ2-1
TGTGCCAGCAGTTACTCGTCCTCCTGGGAGCAGTTCTTC
CASSYSSSWEQFF
>-|TRBV18|once|TRBJ2-1
TGTGCCAGCTCACCGTTACAGTCCTACAATGAGCAGTTCTTC
CASSPLQSYNEQFF
>-|TRBV19|-|TRBJ2-2
TGTGCCAGTAGATGGGACCCGAACACCGGGGAGCTGTTTTTT
CASRWDPNTGELFF
>TRBD1|TRBV11-1|-|TRBJ2-2
TGTGCCAGCAGCTTCCGCAGGGGGCTTACCGGGGAGCTGTTTTTT
CASSFRRGLTGELFF
>-|TRBV5-1|-|TRBJ2-7
TGCGCCAGCAGCCCAATCGGACCCAACTACGAGCAGTACTTC
CASSPIGPNYEQYF
>-|TRBV11-2|-|TRBJ1-5
TGTGCCAGCAGCTTAGGGGCAGTTAGCAATCAGCCCCAGCATTTT
CASSLGAVSNQPQHF
>TRBD1|TRBV5-6|-|TRBJ2-2
TGTGCCAGCAGCTTCGACAGGGGGGCCGGGGAGCTGTTTTTT
CASSFDRGAGELFF
>-|TRBV14|-|TRBJ2-7
TGTGCCAGCAGCCAAGATCTGAAGGCGGGTGTGGGTAGCAGAAAGCAGTACTTC
CASSQDLKAGVGSRKQYF
>-|TRBV5-1|once|TRBJ2-7
TGCGCCAGCAGCTTGGTATTAAGGGATGGGTCCGAGCAGTACTTC
CASSLVLRDGSEQYF